This T cell receptor (beta chain) was sequenced for a study of blood T cell repertoires in COVID-19 (TCRdb year 2020). About the investigation overall: The collaborator samples originated in the United States, Italy and Spain and spanned the acute and convalescent phases of COVID-19. The prospective study material was composed of cDNA or gDNA derived from T cells, B-cell-depleted T cells, or PBMCs. The dataset comprised deeply sampled blood TCRbeta repertoires from subjects exposed to, actively infected with, or recovered from COVID-19. A freely available public database, intended as a resource for researchers studying the immune response to SARS-CoV-2, is where the repertoires were released. The samples were drawn from two sources: the first 160 participants of the ongoing ImmuneRACE study, and approximately 1,300 subjects contributed by 6 global collaborators. The sample metadata nearly always contained a de-identified subject ID, COVID-19 status, age in years and sex. Where available, HLA class I and class II types were taken from metadata supplied by the sample provider and were not determined by assay-based typing.

V loses 10 bases of germline sequence and J loses 0 bases, and the interval between the two ends is 16 bases. From its cysteine to its phenylalanine, the CDR3 spans 15 amino acids. Left in the record is the CDR3 DNA by itself, 45 bases read in frame from the first base. CDR1 and CDR2 are read off the germline V gene as MNHEY and SVGAGI. Of note for this clone: What antigen it recognizes has not been identified. Base quality data are lacking; no much larger clone is found one base away.

Overall study outcomes, separate from this receptor: The amount of clinical and demographic metadata varied by source and participant and was provided uncurated.

Whole blood was collected in K2EDTA tubes by collaborating institutions according to the institutions' own protocols. For TCRbeta analysis, collaborators shipped samples as frozen whole blood, isolated PBMCs, or DNA extracted from either of those sample types. TCRbeta CDR3 regions were amplified from genomic DNA by means of the immunoSEQ Assay, a bias-controlled multiplex PCR. Concerning the study's data processing: The number of nucleated cells in each sample was estimated by amplification of reference gene primers within the assay. Sequence reads were collapsed and filtered to measure the absolute abundance of every unique TCRbeta CDR3 rearrangement. For each sample, productive Simpson clonality was calculated as the square root of Simpson's diversity index across productive rearrangements. Held by TCRdb, this immuneACCESS table contains in-frame sequences only and omits some clones. Under half of the omission traces to an unresolved V gene where checked; the cause of the rest is unknown. V, J and clone size reflect that table, while D and trimming were determined from the DNA. A total of around 30,000 clones appear in this sample, 88% of them only once. 14% of the sample goes to the ten largest clones.

The material sequenced was peripheral blood. The sequence came from a human donor with active COVID-19. The donor label of this sample is uncertain. The sequence is built from TRBV6-5 and TRBJ1-3; confidence is insufficient to name the D gene. The CDR3 protein sequence reads: CATRAPSFSGNTIYF. DNA sequence: TGTGCCACCCGAGCCCCGTCGTTCTCTGGAAACACCATATATTTT.